This T cell receptor (beta chain) was captured in a study of T cells in Graves' hyperthyroidism and ophthalmopathy. Study-level information: Before treatment of any kind, peripheral blood was taken at initial diagnosis.

This clonotype has ten or more counts. Its antigen is unidentified. Findings and caveats of the study: A 13 V-J signature model discriminated ophthalmopathy versus stable hyperthyroidism. Researchers found most expanded thyroid clonotypes above 0.001 in blood as well.

RNA transcripts yielded amplified TCR beta CDR3 regions. Primed by the HTBI set, a first-round RT-PCR was run on the TCR CDR3. TCRdb re-analysed the multiplex PCR reads in MiXCR, keeping a single row per CDR3 protein. The sample has roughly 380,000 distinct CDR3 sequences, more than 11% seen once. CDR1 and CDR2 (germline): DFQATT, SNEGSKA (reference sequence). V was shortened by 3 bases and J by 4 bases, with 10 bases between the two germline ends. This CDR3 has 13 amino acids. The chain recombines TRBV20-1 with TRBJ1-5; perhaps TRBD1 as D (5 bases). This TCR was recovered from a woman aged 60-75 years with Graves' hyperthyroidism. Specimen: blood. CDR3 region: CSASEGPNQPQHF. CDR3 bases: TGCAGTGCTAGCGAGGGGCCAAATCAGCCCCAGCATTTT.